The rows below give T cell receptor beta chains drawn from one sample of a study of cytomegalovirus exposure and HLA in healthy donors. Profiled with immunoSEQ multiplex PCR; TCRdb holds only in-frame clones, not every one. Counted here are under 95,000 clones, roughly 90% occurring once; the ten biggest clones make up around 2.1%. The sample consisted of PBMCs. These receptor sequences come from a man younger than 45 in good health and CMV-seronegative. Both conserved end residues are part of each CDR3. D genes are given only for firm matches. Only part of the rows carry a size: once, few, many, or a class if the clone is expanded.

D gene: NA
clone size: once
V gene: TRBV5-1
CDR3 length: 13
J gene: TRBJ2-5
CDR3 protein: CASSLTQAVAQYF
CDR3 DNA: TGCGCCAGCAGCTTGACACAGGCGGTGGCCCAGTACTTC

D gene: TRBD2
clone size: NA
V gene: TRBV27
CDR3 length: 16
J gene: TRBJ2-2
CDR3 protein: CASSLYGGSNTGELFF
CDR3 DNA: TGTGCCAGCAGTTTATACGGCGGGAGTAACACCGGGGAGCTGTTTTTT

D gene: TRBD1
clone size: NA
V gene: TRBV5-1
CDR3 length: 13
J gene: TRBJ1-1
CDR3 protein: CASSPTGDTEAFF
CDR3 DNA: TGCGCCAGCAGCCCGACAGGGGACACTGAAGCTTTCTTT

D gene: NA
clone size: NA
V gene: TRBV19
CDR3 length: 16
J gene: TRBJ2-1
CDR3 protein: CASSRLARKKDNEQFF
CDR3 DNA: TGTGCCAGTAGCCGATTAGCCCGGAAAAAGGACAATGAGCAGTTCTTC

D gene: NA
clone size: NA
V gene: TRBV27
CDR3 length: 15
J gene: TRBJ1-5
CDR3 protein: CASSTSKGVNQPQHF
CDR3 DNA: TGTGCCAGCAGTACGTCCAAGGGGGTCAATCAGCCCCAGCATTTT

D gene: TRBD2
clone size: NA
V gene: TRBV18
CDR3 length: 16
J gene: TRBJ2-1
CDR3 protein: CASSRTSGRYYNEQFF
CDR3 DNA: TGTGCCAGCTCACGGACTAGCGGCCGATACTACAATGAGCAGTTCTTC

D gene: NA
clone size: NA
V gene: TRBV5-5
CDR3 length: 16
J gene: TRBJ1-4
CDR3 protein: CASSQQLRATNEKLFF
CDR3 DNA: TGTGCCAGCAGCCAACAGCTCAGAGCAACTAATGAAAAACTGTTTTTT

D gene: NA
clone size: NA
V gene: TRBV20-1
CDR3 length: 10
J gene: TRBJ2-1
CDR3 protein: CSATSGRNVF
CDR3 DNA: TGCAGTGCCACCTCGGGTAGGAATGTCTTC

D gene: NA
clone size: NA
V gene: TRBV21-1
CDR3 length: 16
J gene: TRBJ1-5
CDR3 protein: CASSIIMVGEGQPQHF
CDR3 DNA: TGTGCCAGCAGCATCATTATGGTAGGGGAGGGTCAGCCCCAGCATTTT

D gene: TRBD1
clone size: NA
V gene: TRBV5-4
CDR3 length: 12
J gene: TRBJ2-7
CDR3 protein: CASSRQGWEQYF
CDR3 DNA: TGTGCCAGCAGCCGACAGGGGTGGGAGCAGTACTTC

D gene: TRBD1
clone size: NA
V gene: TRBV7-9
CDR3 length: 16
J gene: TRBJ1-5
CDR3 protein: CASSSFDRAVGQPQHF
CDR3 DNA: TGTGCCAGCAGCTCTTTCGACAGGGCGGTAGGTCAGCCCCAGCATTTT

D gene: TRBD1
clone size: NA
V gene: TRBV19
CDR3 length: 15
J gene: TRBJ2-1
CDR3 protein: CASSIDRAGGNEQFF
CDR3 DNA: TGTGCCAGTAGTATAGATCGGGCAGGGGGCAATGAGCAGTTCTTC

D gene: TRBD2
clone size: few
V gene: TRBV28
CDR3 length: 17
J gene: TRBJ2-5
CDR3 protein: CASSLGRGPSGQETQYF
CDR3 DNA: TGTGCCAGCAGTTTGGGGAGGGGACCGAGTGGACAAGAGACCCAGTACTTC